The clone carrying this T cell receptor (beta chain) occurred a few times. What it binds is not known. CDR3 length: 13 residues. CDR1 and CDR2 (germline): LNHDA, SQIVND (reference sequence). Primed by a sample-barcoded 5' primer and a J-beta primer mix, a second PCR proceeded for about 7 to 12 cycles. TCRdb itself ran the 5' RACE reads through MiXCR, one entry per CDR3 protein. The table includes about 2 million distinct CDR3 sequences, around 50% detected once. The entry originates in a study of blood T cells in healthy people across ages. Study-level results: Per-million-T-cell TCR beta diversity fell roughly linearly with age. Donor CMV status, an unknown factor, possibly confounded changes in expanded clonotypes.

Samples each had at least 6 micrograms of total RNA extracted. The specimen sequenced was blood. The clonotype comes from a woman in her 40s in good health. This chain uses TRBV19 with TRBJ2-4, with TRBD1 matching 8 bases. The J call could be wrong; TRBJ2-7 is a better fit for the DNA end. The CDR3 DNA is TGTGCCAGTCTTGGACAGGGAACTTACGAGCAGTACTTC. Protein product: CASLGQGTYEQYF.